The 16 T cell receptor beta chains reported below all come from one sample, sequenced in a study of control samples from healthy donors and cancer patients. Repertoires were generated with immunoSEQ multiplex PCR, while TCRdb's copy carries only in-frame clones and drops some. Counted here are some 100,000 clones, about nine tenths occurring once; the ten biggest clones make up 4% to 4.5%. Sequenced input: blood. These receptors came from a human donor in good health. The donor label of this sample is uncertain.

The genes are TRBV12-3 or TRBV12-4 and TRBJ2-2; D is unresolved. Deletions cut 7 bases from V and 10 bases from J, with 10 bases between. CDR3 length equals 11 residues. The CDR3 reads CASTLNLELFF. The DNA of the CDR3 is TGTGCCAGCACCCTGAACCTGGAGCTGTTTTTT.

V usage is TRBV7-9 and J usage is TRBJ2-3; the D is unclear. V was clipped by 5 bases and J by 7 bases, with 10 bases between them. The CDR3 extends over 12 amino acids. Germline lookup yields CDR1 SEHNR and CDR2 FQNEAQ (reference sequence). CDR3 nucleotide sequence: TGTGCCAGCAGCCCGAGTGCAAATACGCAGTATTTT. It is translated as CASSPSANTQYF.

The chain has TRBV30 and TRBJ2-1; D gene uncertain. Trimming cost V 1 base and J 8 bases, with 6 bases left between them. CDR1 is GTSNPN and CDR2 is SVGIG in the germline V gene (reference sequence). The CDR3 runs 11 residues. CDR3 in DNA: TGTGCCTGGAGTGCCCATTATGAGCAGTTCTTC. It codes for CAWSAHYEQFF.

Details on this clone: This sample includes further DNA sequences coding for the same CDR3. This rearrangement joins TRBV24-1 to TRBJ2-3, with TRBD1 identical over 12 bases. The CDR3 is 16 amino acids. The germline V gene has CDR1 KGHDR and CDR2 SFDVKD. Trimming took 6 bases from V and 5 from J; bases not matched to a gene: 8. The CDR3 DNA follows: TGTGCCACCAGTTCTCCGGGACAGGGGGCTGAAGATACGCAGTATTTT. Translated, it gives CATSSPGQGAEDTQYF.

The V and J genes are TRBV3-1 (or the pseudogene TRBV3-2) and TRBJ2-5; 8 bases map to TRBD2. There are 15 residues in the CDR3. Germline loops: CDR1 LGHDT, CDR2 YNNKEL (reference sequence). With 2 bases clipped from V and 3 bases from J, the junction kept 5 bases outside the gene matches. DNA of the CDR3: TGTGCCAGCAGCCAACCCCGGGGGGGAGAAGAGACCCAGTACTTC. Translated: CASSQPRGGEETQYF.

This chain connects TRBV28 to TRBJ2-3, with D perhaps matching TRBD1 or TRBD2 (5 bases each). This CDR3 has 14 amino acids. The V gene lost 6 bases and the J gene lost 4 bases, with 14 bases spanning the gap. Germline CDR1 is MDHEN and CDR2 is SYDVKM. The DNA of the CDR3 is TGTGCCAGCAGCCCAATCCGGGGCGCAGATACGCAGTATTTT. Translation: CASSPIRGADTQYF.

The V call is TRBV5-8, the J call TRBJ2-7; D is possibly TRBD1 or TRBD2 (5 bases each). CDR3 size: 15 residues. With 2 bases removed from V and 3 bases from J, the gap between germline ends came to 15 bases. Germline V gene data show CDR1 as SGHTS and CDR2 as YDEGEE. The CDR3 here is CASSLRDQPLYEQYF. The CDR3, as DNA: TGTGCCAGCAGCTTAAGGGACCAGCCGCTCTACGAGCAGTACTTC.

This chain uses TRBV19 with TRBJ1-1, with D possibly being TRBD1 (6 bases). With 3 bases removed from V and 11 bases from J, the gap between germline ends came to 16 bases. Looked up from germline, CDR1 is LNHDA and CDR2 is SQIVND (reference sequence). This CDR3 comprises 13 residues. CDR3 residues: CASSMGRGADAFF. Written as DNA, the CDR3 is TGTGCCAGTAGTATGGGACGGGGGGCGGACGCTTTCTTT.

CDR3 nucleotides: TGTGCCAGCAGCGGGGGGACAGACCCGGGCACTAATGAAAAACTGTTTTTT. It is translated as CASSGGTDPGTNEKLFF. The V and J genes are TRBV7-9 and TRBJ1-4; 7 nucleotides align to TRBD1. This CDR3 is built from 17 residues. Losses at the gene ends were 5 bases for V and 2 bases for J; bases not matched to a gene: 11. The germline V gene has CDR1 SEHNR and CDR2 FQNEAQ (reference sequence).

V gene TRBV11-2 combines with J gene TRBJ1-4; D not certain. Between the trimmed V and J ends, which lost 1 base and 0 bases, there was a span of 0 bases. CDR1 is SGHAT and CDR2 is FQNNGV in the germline V gene. CDR3 size: 13 residues. CDR3 bases: TGTGCCAGCAGCTTAGCAACTAATGAAAAACTGTTTTTT. Its translation is CASSLATNEKLFF.

This chain joins TRBV27 and TRBJ2-6; D unclear. Per germline, CDR1 MNHEY and CDR2 SMNVEV (reference sequence). Trimming removed 0 bases at V and 2 bases at J, with 5 bases between. There are 15 residues in the CDR3. CDR3 in DNA: TGTGCCAGCAGTTTATCCTCCCCTGGGGCCAACGTCCTGACTTTC. Protein product: CASSLSSPGANVLTF.

This chain links TRBV2 with TRBJ2-1, with D maybe TRBD1 (6 bases). V was shortened by 6 bases and J by 4 bases, with 16 bases between the two germline ends. From germline, CDR1 is SNHLY and CDR2 FYNNEI. This CDR3 spans 15 amino acids. The CDR3 sequence: CASSEQGMGYNEQFF. CDR3 nucleotides: TGTGCCAGCAGCGAACAGGGAATGGGTTACAATGAGCAGTTCTTC. The variable domain in full, completed from reference TRBV2 and TRBJ2-1, reads EPEVTQTPSHQVTQMGQEVILRCVPISNHLYFYWYRQILGQKVEFLVSFYNNEISEKSEIFDDQFSVERPDGSNFTLKIRSTKLEDSAMYFCASSEQGMGYNEQFFGPGTRLTVL.

This clone was counted only a few times. V and J are TRBV24-1 and TRBJ1-6; D ambiguous. Trimming left V 7 bases short and J 8 bases short, with 14 bases between. The CDR3 is 14 residues long. Per germline, CDR1 KGHDR and CDR2 SFDVKD. The CDR3 DNA is TGTGCCACCAGAACCGGGCCCCCCTATTCACCCCTCCACTTT. It translates to CATRTGPPYSPLHF.

The chain couples TRBV28 to TRBJ1-2, with 8 bases fitting TRBD1. From germline, CDR1 is MDHEN and CDR2 SYDVKM. The ends lost 7 bases at V and 5 bases at J; junction bases unmatched: 6. The CDR3 has 13 residues. This CDR3 reads CASKPGQAYGYTF. The CDR3 DNA sequence: TGTGCCAGCAAACCGGGACAGGCATATGGCTACACCTTC.

The chain links TRBV6-5 to TRBJ1-1; perhaps TRBD1 as D (5 bases). Germline lookup yields CDR1 MNHEY and CDR2 SVGAGI. Trimming removed 0 bases from V and 5 bases from J, with 13 bases in between. The CDR3 is 15 residues long. The CDR3 sequence is CASSYSRRVGTEAFF. The DNA of the CDR3 is TGTGCCAGCAGTTACTCCCGCAGGGTAGGGACTGAAGCTTTCTTT.

V gene TRBV5-1 combines with J gene TRBJ2-1, with 7 bases fitting TRBD1. CDR1 and CDR2 from the germline V gene are SGHRS and YFSETQ. CDR3 length equals 15 residues. J gave up 0 bases and V 2 bases, and 2 bases lay outside the gene matches. The CDR3 DNA is TGCGCCAGCAGCTTCGCAGGGGGCTCCTACAATGAGCAGTTCTTC. Protein sequence: CASSFAGGSYNEQFF.